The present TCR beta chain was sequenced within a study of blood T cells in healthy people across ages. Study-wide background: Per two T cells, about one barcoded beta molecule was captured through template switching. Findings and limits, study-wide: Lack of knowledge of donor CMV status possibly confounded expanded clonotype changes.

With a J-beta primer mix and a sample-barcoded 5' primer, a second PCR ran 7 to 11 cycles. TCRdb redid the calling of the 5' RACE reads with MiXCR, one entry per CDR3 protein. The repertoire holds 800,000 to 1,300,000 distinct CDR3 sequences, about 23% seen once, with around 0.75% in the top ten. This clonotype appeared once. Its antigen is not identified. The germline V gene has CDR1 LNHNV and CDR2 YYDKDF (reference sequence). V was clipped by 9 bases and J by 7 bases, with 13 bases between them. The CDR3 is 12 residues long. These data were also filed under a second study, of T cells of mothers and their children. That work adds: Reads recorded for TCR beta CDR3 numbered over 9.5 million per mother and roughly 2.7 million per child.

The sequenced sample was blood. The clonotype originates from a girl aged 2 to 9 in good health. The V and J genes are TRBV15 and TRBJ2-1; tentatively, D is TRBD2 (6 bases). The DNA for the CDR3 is TGTGCCACTGGGGACTTGCTAAATGAGCAGTTCTTC. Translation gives CATGDLLNEQFF.